The 17 T cell receptor beta chains listed next were all sequenced from one sample in a study of vaccination effects on CD4 cells after COVID-19. Peptide-pool stimulation followed by sequencing identified expanded antigen-specific CD4+ clonotypes in the ViraFEST assay. Upon completion of roughly ten days in culture, CD4+ T cells were isolated. Vaccinees lacked prior SARS-CoV-2 infection and tested negative for nucleocapsid antibodies. Profiled with immunoSEQ multiplex PCR; TCRdb holds only in-frame clones, not every one. The sample contains tens of thousands of clones, approximately 70% of which appear only once. Their recognized antigens are unknown. Sequenced here: CD4+ T cells from PBMCs cultured with HCoV-OC43 spike peptides, sampled before COVID-19 vaccination. Stated subset: HCoV-OC43 spike overlapping peptide pool stimulation. The receptors derive from a human donor who received a COVID-19 vaccine.

The chain couples TRBV4-2 to TRBJ1-1, with TRBD1 matching over 8 bases. CDR3 length equals 14 residues. The V gene's germline CDR1 is LGHNA and CDR2 YNFKEQ. Trimming removed 4 bases from V and 8 bases from J; junction bases left unmatched: 9. CDR3 sequence: CASSRETGELEAFF. CDR3 nucleotides: TGTGCCAGCAGCCGAGAGACAGGGGAATTGGAAGCTTTCTTT.

The V and J genes are TRBV6-5 and TRBJ1-2; 7 bases fit TRBD1. The length of the CDR3 is 15 residues. Germline assignment: CDR1 MNHEY and CDR2 SVGAGI. The V segment lost 1 base and the J segment 10 bases; nucleotides outside the gene matches: 12. CDR3 sequence reads: CASSYWGSGGLDYTF. CDR3 bases: TGTGCCAGCAGTTACTGGGGATCAGGGGGTTTGGACTACACCTTC.

The chain employs TRBV4-2 and TRBJ2-1; tentatively, D is TRBD1 or TRBD2 (5 bases each). Trimming left V 0 bases short and J 4 bases short, with 10 bases between. Germline V CDR1 and CDR2: LGHNA, YNFKEQ. The CDR3 loop spans 15 amino acids. The CDR3 DNA sequence: TGTGCCAGCAGCCAAGATGGGGGACCTTACAATGAGCAGTTCTTC. Amino acids: CASSQDGGPYNEQFF.

This clone has a single count. The chain combines TRBV19 with TRBJ1-3; no firm D call. V shed 5 bases and J shed 1 base, with 9 bases lying between them. This CDR3 comprises 14 residues. Germline lookup yields CDR1 LNHDA and CDR2 SQIVND (reference sequence). The CDR3 bases are TGTGCCAGTAGTTGGGGAACGTCTGGAAACACCATATATTTT. It specifies CASSWGTSGNTIYF. The variable domain in full, with the rest retrieved from reference TRBV19 and TRBJ1-3, is DGGITQSPKYLFRKEGQNVTLSCEQNLNHDAMYWYRQDPGQGLRLIYYSQIVNDFQKGDIAEGYSVSREKKESFPLTVTSAQKNPTAFYLCASSWGTSGNTIYFGEGSWLTVV.

The V call is TRBV2, the J call TRBJ2-7; TRBD1 might be the D (5 bases). Trimming took 3 bases from V and 3 from J, leaving 15 bases between them. The germline CDR1 and CDR2 sequences are SNHLY and FYNNEI. The CDR3 runs 15 residues. The CDR3 loop is CASSDPAWGNYEQYF. CDR3 in DNA: TGTGCCAGCAGTGATCCTGCCTGGGGCAACTACGAGCAGTACTTC.

There are a few counts of this clone. J is TRBJ2-7 and V is TRBV4-3, with a weak D call TRBD2 (6 bases). Germline V gene sequence: CDR1 LGHNA, CDR2 YSLEER. The V and J ends lost 0 bases and 4 bases respectively, with 13 bases between them. CDR3 length equals 15 residues. The CDR3 sequence is CASSQDSWGRYEQYF. DNA for the CDR3: TGCGCCAGCAGCCAAGATAGCTGGGGGAGGTACGAGCAGTACTTC.

The V and J genes are TRBV18 and TRBJ2-7; maybe TRBD1 (6 bases). The CDR3 runs to 13 residues. Germline CDR1 KGHSH, CDR2 LQKENI. V was shortened by 3 bases and J by 3 bases, with 9 bases between the two germline ends. In nucleotides, the CDR3 is TGTGCCAGCTCACCGGGACACATCTACGAGCAGTACTTC. Amino acids: CASSPGHIYEQYF.

This clone was seen only a few times. V usage is TRBV7-2 and J usage is TRBJ1-1; 9 positions agree with TRBD1. J lost 10 bases, V lost 6 bases, and 9 bases had no gene match. The CDR3 runs to 13 residues. Germline V gene data show CDR1 as SGHTA and CDR2 as FQGNSA. Here the CDR3 DNA reads TGTGCCAGCAGGAGGGGGGACAGGGTAGGAGCTTTCTTT. Translating gives CASRRGDRVGAFF.

The chain couples TRBV4-1 to TRBJ1-1; TRBD1 matches at 9 bases. V shed 2 bases and J 3 bases; nucleotides not matched to a gene: 7. Germline-derived CDR1 and CDR2 are MGHRA and YSYEKL. The CDR3 is 16 residues long. CDR3 sequence reads: CASSQLDRGDHTEAFF. The CDR3 coding sequence is TGCGCCAGCAGCCAACTCGACAGGGGGGATCACACTGAAGCTTTCTTT.

V is TRBV19 and J is TRBJ1-2; 9 nucleotides line up with TRBD1. CDR1 is LNHDA and CDR2 is SQIVND in the germline V gene (reference sequence). This CDR3 has 15 residues. Trimming cost V 7 bases and J 1 base; bases outside gene matches: 7. Here the CDR3 DNA reads TGTGCCAGTAAACAGGGGGCCGGCCTTAACTATGGCTACACCTTC. Translating gives CASKQGAGLNYGYTF.

This rearrangement joins TRBV18 to TRBJ1-2; D perhaps matches TRBD1 (6 bases). Trimming took off 2 bases at V and 5 bases at J, with 12 bases between the two ends. Germline loops: CDR1 KGHSH, CDR2 LQKENI. The CDR3 spans 14 residues. Here the CDR3 reads CASSPAGDEYGYTF. The CDR3 DNA is TGTGCCAGCTCACCAGCAGGGGATGAATATGGCTACACCTTC.

V is TRBV7-8 and J is TRBJ1-1; D remains ambiguous. With 7 bases removed from V and 6 bases from J, the gap between germline ends came to 18 bases. Germline CDR1 reads SGHVS; CDR2 reads FQNEAQ. This CDR3 is built from 14 residues. CDR3 coding DNA: TGTGCCAGCAAGCTGGGCAGAAGGTCCCCTGAAGCTTTCTTT. This encodes CASKLGRRSPEAFF.

The V call is TRBV5-5, the J call TRBJ1-5; TRBD1 matches 8 bases. Germline CDR1 and CDR2: SGHKS and YYEKEE (reference sequence). This CDR3 region has 14 residues. V lost 4 bases to trimming and J lost 5 bases; unmatched junction nucleotides: 5. The CDR3 coding sequence is TGTGCCAGCAGCCCTGGACAGGGCTATCAGCCCCAGCATTTT. It yields the protein CASSPGQGYQPQHF. Full variable domain (remainder filled in from reference TRBV5-5 and TRBJ1-5): DAGVTQSPTHLIKTRGQQVTLRCSPISGHKSVSWYQQVLGQGPQFIFQYYEKEERGRGNFPDRFSARQFPNYSSELNVNALLLGDSALYLCASSPGQGYQPQHFGDGTRLSIL.

The rearrangement joins TRBV27 to TRBJ2-5; D is possibly TRBD2 (6 bases). Per germline, CDR1 MNHEY and CDR2 SMNVEV (reference sequence). Trimming cost V 7 bases and J 2 bases, with 17 bases left between them. This CDR3 contains 15 residues. This CDR3 is CASTAGRGRQETQYF. For the CDR3, the DNA is TGTGCCAGCACCGCCGGGCGGGGCCGACAAGAGACCCAGTACTTC.

Here the CDR3 DNA reads TGTGCTAGTGGTTTGGGGACCGGGACAGGTAACAATGAGCAGTTCTTC. Translating gives CASGLGTGTGNNEQFF. The V and J genes are TRBV12-5 and TRBJ2-1; 8 nucleotides agree with TRBD1. The CDR3 covers 16 residues. V gave up 1 base and J gave up 5 bases; unmatched junction bases: 7. Germline CDR1 reads LGHNT; CDR2 reads FRNRAP.

This clone was picked up one time. For the CDR3, the DNA is TGTGCCAGCAGTGGCCCCGGGAGTCCAAAAACCTCAAAACTGTTTTTT. Translated: CASSGPGSPKTSKLFF. The gene calls are TRBV25-1 and TRBJ1-4; D unresolved. The length of the CDR3 is 16 residues. CDR1 MGHDK and CDR2 SYGVNS come from the germline V gene. Trimming took 4 bases from V and 10 from J, leaving 22 bases between them.

The rearrangement links TRBV4-2 to TRBJ1-5; unclear D gene. Between the trimmed V and J ends, which lost 0 bases and 6 bases, there was a span of 12 bases. Germline V gene sequence: CDR1 LGHNA, CDR2 YNFKEQ. The CDR3 has 15 amino acids. CDR3 loop: CASSQDEGGSQPQHF. The CDR3 DNA follows: TGTGCCAGCAGCCAAGATGAGGGAGGGAGTCAGCCCCAGCATTTT.